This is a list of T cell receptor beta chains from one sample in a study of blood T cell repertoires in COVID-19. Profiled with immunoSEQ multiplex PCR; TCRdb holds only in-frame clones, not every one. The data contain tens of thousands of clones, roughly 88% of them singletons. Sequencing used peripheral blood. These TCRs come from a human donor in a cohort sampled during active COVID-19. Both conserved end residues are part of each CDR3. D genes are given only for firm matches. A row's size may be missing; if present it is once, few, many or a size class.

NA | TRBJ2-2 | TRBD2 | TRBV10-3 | TGTGCCATCAGCGGGACTAGCGGGAGGGCGTTCGGGGAGCTGTTTTTT | CAISGTSGRAFGELFF
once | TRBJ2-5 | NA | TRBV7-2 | TGTGCCAGCAGCCCCCTCCAGGGCGGGAAAGAGACCCAGTACTTC | CASSPLQGGKETQYF
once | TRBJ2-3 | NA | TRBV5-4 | TGTGCCAGCAGCCAGACCCGGGAAACTACAGATACGCAGTATTTT | CASSQTRETTDTQYF
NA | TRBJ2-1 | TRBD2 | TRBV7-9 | TGTGCCAGCAGCAATAGCGGGAGCTCCTACAATGAGCAGTTCTTC | CASSNSGSSYNEQFF
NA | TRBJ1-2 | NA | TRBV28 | TGTGCCAGCAGTTTAGGCGGTCACTATGGCTACACCTTC | CASSLGGHYGYTF
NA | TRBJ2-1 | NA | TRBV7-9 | TGTGCCAGCAGCTTAGGACTCTCCTACAATGAGCAGTTCTTC | CASSLGLSYNEQFF
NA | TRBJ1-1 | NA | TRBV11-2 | TGTGCCAGCAGCTTAAAGGTACAGGGCGACACTGAAGCTTTCTTT | CASSLKVQGDTEAFF
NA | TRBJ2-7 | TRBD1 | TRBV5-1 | TGCGCCAGCAGCCTGGGACAGGGAAACGAGCAGTACTTC | CASSLGQGNEQYF
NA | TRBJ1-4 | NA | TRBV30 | TGTGCCTGGAGGCAGGGGAATGAAAAACTGTTTTTT | CAWRQGNEKLFF
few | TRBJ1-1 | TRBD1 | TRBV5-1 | TGCGCCAGCAGCTCAATGACCGGGACAGGGACCTTAAGGGGTGAAGCTTTCTTT | CASSSMTGTGTLRGEAFF
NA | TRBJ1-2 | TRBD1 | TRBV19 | TGTGCCAGTAGTCCGGGACAGGGGGCTTCTGGCTACACCTTC | CASSPGQGASGYTF
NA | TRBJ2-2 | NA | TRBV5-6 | TGTGCCAGCAGCTTGGGCAGGGGACCCGGGGAGCTGTTTTTT | CASSLGRGPGELFF
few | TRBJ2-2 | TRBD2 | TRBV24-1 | TGTGCCACCAGTGACCCCGCAGCGGGGCAATACACCGGGGAGCTGTTTTTT | CATSDPAAGQYTGELFF
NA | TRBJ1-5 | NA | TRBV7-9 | TGTGCCAGCAGCTTTGGCAGCAATCAGCCCCAGCATTTT | CASSFGSNQPQHF
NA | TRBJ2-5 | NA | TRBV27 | TGTGCCAGCATGGGGGGTTCCCAAGAGACCCAGTACTTC | CASMGGSQETQYF
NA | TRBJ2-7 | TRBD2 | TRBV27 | TGTGCCAGCAGTTTATCGGCCCGACTAGCGGGAACCTACGAGCAGTACTTC | CASSLSARLAGTYEQYF
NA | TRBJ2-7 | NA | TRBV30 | TGTGCCTGGAGTCGGCAGGGGACATACGAGCAGTACTTC | CAWSRQGTYEQYF
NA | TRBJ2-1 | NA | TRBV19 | TGTGCCAGTCGTTCGTTTGGAGGGCCGGGGGATGAGCAGTTCTTC | CASRSFGGPGDEQFF
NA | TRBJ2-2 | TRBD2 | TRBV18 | TGTGCCAGCTCATCCCGCGGGAGGGCCGCCGGGGAGCTGTTTTTT | CASSSRGRAAGELFF
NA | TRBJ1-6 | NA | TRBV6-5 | TGTGCCAGCAGGGGACTAGTTAATTCACCCCTCCACTTT | CASRGLVNSPLHF
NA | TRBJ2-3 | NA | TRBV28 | TGTGCCAGCAGTTTAAACAGATACTCAGATACGCAGTATTTT | CASSLNRYSDTQYF
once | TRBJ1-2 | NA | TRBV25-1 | TGTGCCAGCAGTGAATCGGGTTATTATGGCTACACCTTC | CASSESGYYGYTF
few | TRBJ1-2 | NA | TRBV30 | TGTGCCTGGAGAGCGTTGGGTTCGGGTGGCTACACCTTC | CAWRALGSGGYTF
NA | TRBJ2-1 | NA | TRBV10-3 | TGTGCCATCAGTGTGGGGCGGGGAACAAACAATGAGCAGTTCTTC | CAISVGRGTNNEQFF
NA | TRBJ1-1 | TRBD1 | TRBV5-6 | TGTGCCAGCAGCTTGGCCGGGACAGAGGGTTTCTTT | CASSLAGTEGFF
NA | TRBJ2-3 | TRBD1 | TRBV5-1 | TGCGCCAGCAGCACAGGGACAGGGGGCAAATATACGCAGTATTTT | CASSTGTGGKYTQYF
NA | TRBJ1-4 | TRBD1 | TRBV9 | TGTGCCAGCAGCACGGGACAGGGGAATGAAAAACTGTTTTTT | CASSTGQGNEKLFF
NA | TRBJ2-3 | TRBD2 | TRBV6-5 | TGTGCCAGCGTAGCGGGAAGCTCTCCGCGTACGCAGTATTTT | CASVAGSSPRTQYF
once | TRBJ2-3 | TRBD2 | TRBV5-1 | TGCGCCAGCAGCTCGGGGGTAAGCGGGAACACAGATACGCAGTATTTT | CASSSGVSGNTDTQYF
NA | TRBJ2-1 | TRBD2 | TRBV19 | TGTGCCAGTAGTATAGGTGGGACTAGCGGGAATAATGAGCAGTTCTTC | CASSIGGTSGNNEQFF
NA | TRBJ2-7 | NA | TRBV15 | TGTGCCACCAGCAGAGAGGGCAGGGTCTACGAGCAGTACTTC | CATSREGRVYEQYF
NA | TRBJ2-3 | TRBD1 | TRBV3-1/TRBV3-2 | TGTGCCAGCAGCCGACAGGGGTCTTTCACAGATACGCAGTATTTT | CASSRQGSFTDTQYF
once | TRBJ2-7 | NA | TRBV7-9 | TGTGCCAGCAGCTTGGTCAGGGTAAACGACGAGCAGTACTTC | CASSLVRVNDEQYF
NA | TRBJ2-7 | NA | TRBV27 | TGTGCCAGCAGGGCCGGCGGGTCCTGGTACGAGCAGTACTTC | CASRAGGSWYEQYF
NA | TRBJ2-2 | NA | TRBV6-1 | TGTGCCAGCAGTGAACGGGGACTGACCACCGGGGAGCTGTTTTTT | CASSERGLTTGELFF
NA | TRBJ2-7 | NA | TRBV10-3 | TGTGCCATCAGTGGGGGGGGCGGCAGGGGACGAGCAAAAAGCCAAGGGACTAACTCCTACGAGCAGTACTTC | CAISGGGGRGRAKSQGTNSYEQYF
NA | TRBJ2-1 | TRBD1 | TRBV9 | TGTGCCAGCAGCGTAGTCGGACAGGGGACTGAGCAGTTCTTC | CASSVVGQGTEQFF
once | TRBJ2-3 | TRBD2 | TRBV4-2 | TGTGCCAGCAGCCACAAATCCAGCGGGAGTAGGACAGATACGCAGTATTTT | CASSHKSSGSRTDTQYF
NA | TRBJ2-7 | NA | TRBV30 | TGTGCCTGGAGTTTCCTCTACGAGCAGTACTTC | CAWSFLYEQYF
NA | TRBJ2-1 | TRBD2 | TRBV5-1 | TGCGCCAGCAGCTTTCTAGCGGGAAAGTGGAATGAGCAGTTCTTC | CASSFLAGKWNEQFF
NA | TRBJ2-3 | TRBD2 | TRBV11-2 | TGTGCCAGCAGCTTACCGTTAGCGGGAGCTTCAGATACGCAGTATTTT | CASSLPLAGASDTQYF
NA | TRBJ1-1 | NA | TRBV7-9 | TGTGCCAGCAGCCACTCCTGGACAGACGACACTGAAGCTTTCTTT | CASSHSWTDDTEAFF
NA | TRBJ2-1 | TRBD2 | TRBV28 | TGTGCCAGCAGTCCGCCGGGACTAGCGGGAACTGAGCAGTTCTTC | CASSPPGLAGTEQFF
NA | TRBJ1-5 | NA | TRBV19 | TGTGCCAGTGACGGGGGGAATCAGCCCCAGCATTTT | CASDGGNQPQHF
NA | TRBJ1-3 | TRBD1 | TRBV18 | TGTGCCAGCTCACCACGGGAAGGGGGCTTAAACACCATATATTTT | CASSPREGGLNTIYF
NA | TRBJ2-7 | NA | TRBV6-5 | TGTGCCAGCAGTTACTCTCCGCAGGGAACCTACGAGCAGTACTTC | CASSYSPQGTYEQYF
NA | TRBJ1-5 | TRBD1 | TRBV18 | TGTGCCAGCTCAGGGACCGACAGGGATCAGCCCCAGCATTTT | CASSGTDRDQPQHF
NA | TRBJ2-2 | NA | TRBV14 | TGTGCCAGCAGCCAAGTGGGACATACGAACACCGGGGAGCTGTTTTTT | CASSQVGHTNTGELFF
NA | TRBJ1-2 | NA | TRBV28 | TGTGCCAGCAGTTTAGGCAGGGATCCGGGCTACACCTTC | CASSLGRDPGYTF